This TCR beta chain was sequenced for a study of blood T cell repertoires in COVID-19. Across the study: Acute-phase and convalescent COVID-19 samples originated in the United States, Italy and Spain. PBMCs, B-cell-depleted T cells, or T cells were the source of the cDNA or gDNA that made up the material.

Authors' methods: Estimated nucleated cell counts came from reference gene primer amplification. Produced via immunoSEQ multiplex PCR; TCRdb's table is partial and in-frame only. V and J calls and clone size are as listed in that table; D and trimming were resolved from the DNA. The table records 150,000 to 200,000 clones, around 80% of them present only once. The CDR3 is 13 residues long. The germline V gene encodes CDR1 SGDLS and CDR2 YYNGEE. Trimming took 0 bases from V and 3 from J, leaving 7 bases between them. Seattle-derived patients entered the study during active infection and were followed longitudinally.

The chain carries TRBV9 and TRBJ2-7, with D maybe TRBD1 (5 bases). This TCR came from an elderly woman with COVID-19, enrolled during active disease. Sample: peripheral blood. CDR3 protein: CASSVGQNYEQYF. Here the CDR3 DNA reads TGTGCCAGCAGCGTAGGACAGAACTACGAGCAGTACTTC.